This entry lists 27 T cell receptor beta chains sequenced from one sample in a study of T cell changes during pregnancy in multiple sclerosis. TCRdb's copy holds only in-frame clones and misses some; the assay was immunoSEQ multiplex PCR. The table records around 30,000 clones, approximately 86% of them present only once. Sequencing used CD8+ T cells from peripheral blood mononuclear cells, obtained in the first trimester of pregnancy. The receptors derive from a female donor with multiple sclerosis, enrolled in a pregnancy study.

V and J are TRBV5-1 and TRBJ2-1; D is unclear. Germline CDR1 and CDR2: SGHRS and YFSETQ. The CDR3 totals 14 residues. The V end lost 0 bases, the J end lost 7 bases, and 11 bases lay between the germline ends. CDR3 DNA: TGCGCCAGCAGCTTGGTTGGAGTAGTGAATGAGCAGTTCTTC. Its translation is CASSLVGVVNEQFF.

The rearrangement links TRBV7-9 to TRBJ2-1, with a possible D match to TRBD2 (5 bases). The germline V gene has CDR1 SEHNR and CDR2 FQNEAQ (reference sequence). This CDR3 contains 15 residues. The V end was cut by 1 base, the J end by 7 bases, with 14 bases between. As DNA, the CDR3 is TGTGCCAGCAGCTTAGGGGAGCGCGATACGAATGAGCAGTTCTTC. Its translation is CASSLGERDTNEQFF.

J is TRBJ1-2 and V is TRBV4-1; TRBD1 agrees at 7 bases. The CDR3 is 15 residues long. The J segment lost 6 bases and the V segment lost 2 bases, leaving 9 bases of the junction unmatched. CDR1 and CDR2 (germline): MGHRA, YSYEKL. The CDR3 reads CASSQPTGNENGYTF. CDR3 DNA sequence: TGCGCCAGCAGCCAACCGACAGGGAATGAGAATGGCTACACCTTC.

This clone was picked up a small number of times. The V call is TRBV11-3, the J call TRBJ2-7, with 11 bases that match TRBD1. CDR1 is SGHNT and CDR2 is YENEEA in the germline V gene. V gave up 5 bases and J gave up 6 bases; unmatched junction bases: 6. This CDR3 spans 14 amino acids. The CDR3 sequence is CASSQPGQGVEQYF. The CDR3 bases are TGTGCCAGCAGCCAGCCGGGACAGGGGGTCGAGCAGTACTTC.

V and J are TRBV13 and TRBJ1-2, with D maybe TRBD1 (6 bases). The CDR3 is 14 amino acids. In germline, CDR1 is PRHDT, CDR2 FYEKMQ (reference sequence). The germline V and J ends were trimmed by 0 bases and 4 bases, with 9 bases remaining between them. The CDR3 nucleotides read TGTGCCAGCAGCTTAGGGCCGGACAGCTATGGCTACACCTTC. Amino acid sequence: CASSLGPDSYGYTF.

DNA for the CDR3: TGTGCCAGCAGCTTATACGGGACAGGGGGTTCTGAGACCCAGTACTTC. Encoded protein: CASSLYGTGGSETQYF. This chain links TRBV7-9 with TRBJ2-5, with 11 bases that match TRBD1. Trimming cost V 2 bases and J 5 bases; bases outside gene matches: 7. This CDR3 has 16 amino acids. Per germline, CDR1 SEHNR and CDR2 FQNEAQ (reference sequence).

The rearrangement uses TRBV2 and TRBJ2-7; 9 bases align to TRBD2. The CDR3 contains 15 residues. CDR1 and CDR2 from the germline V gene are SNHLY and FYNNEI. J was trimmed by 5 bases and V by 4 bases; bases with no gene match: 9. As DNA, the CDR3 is TGTGCCAGCAGTGGTGAGACTAGCGGTTTCGACGAGCAGTACTTC. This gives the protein CASSGETSGFDEQYF.

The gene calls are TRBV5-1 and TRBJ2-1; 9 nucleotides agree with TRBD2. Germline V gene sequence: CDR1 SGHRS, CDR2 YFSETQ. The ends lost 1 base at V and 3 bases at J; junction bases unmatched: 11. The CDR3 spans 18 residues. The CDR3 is CASSLTPYSGSFYNEQFF. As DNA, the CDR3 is TGCGCCAGCAGCTTGACCCCATATAGCGGGAGTTTCTACAATGAGCAGTTCTTC.

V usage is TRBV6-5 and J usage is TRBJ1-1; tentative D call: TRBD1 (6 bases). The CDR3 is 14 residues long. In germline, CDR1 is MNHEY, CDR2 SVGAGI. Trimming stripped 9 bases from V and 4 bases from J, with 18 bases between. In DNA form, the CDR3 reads TGTGCCAGTTATATTAGGGGGTACGGCACTGAAGCTTTCTTT. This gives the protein CASYIRGYGTEAFF.

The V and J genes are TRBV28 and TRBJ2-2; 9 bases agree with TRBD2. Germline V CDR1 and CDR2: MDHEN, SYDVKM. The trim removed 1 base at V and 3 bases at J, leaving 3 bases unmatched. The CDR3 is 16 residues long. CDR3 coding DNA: TGTGCCAGCAGTTTATTGGCGGGAGGGGACACCGGGGAGCTGTTTTTT. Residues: CASSLLAGGDTGELFF. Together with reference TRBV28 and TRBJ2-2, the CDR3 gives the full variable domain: DVKVTQSSRYLVKRTGEKVFLECVQDMDHENMFWYRQDPGLGLRLIYFSYDVKMKEKGDIPEGYSVSREKKERFSLILESASTNQTSMYLCASSLLAGGDTGELFFGEGSRLTVL.

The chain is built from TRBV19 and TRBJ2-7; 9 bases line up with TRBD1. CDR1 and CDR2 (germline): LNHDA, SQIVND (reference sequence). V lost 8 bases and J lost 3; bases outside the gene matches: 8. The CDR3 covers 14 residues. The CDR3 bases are TGTGCCAGTGGAGAACAGGGGGCTCGCTACGAGCAGTACTTC. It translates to CASGEQGARYEQYF.

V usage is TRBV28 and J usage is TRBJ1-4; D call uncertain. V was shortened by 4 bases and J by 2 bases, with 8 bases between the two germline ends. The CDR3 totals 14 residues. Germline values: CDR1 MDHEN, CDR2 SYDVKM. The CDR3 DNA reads TGTGCCAGCAGTTACCTACAGACTAATGAAAAACTGTTTTTT. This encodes CASSYLQTNEKLFF.

CDR3 nucleotide sequence: TGTGCCAGTAGTATGGGGACAGGGTACCACAATGAGCAGTTCTTC. Translated: CASSMGTGYHNEQFF. The genes are TRBV19 and TRBJ2-1; 9 bases fit TRBD1. From germline, CDR1 is LNHDA and CDR2 SQIVND (reference sequence). The CDR3 contains 15 residues. The J segment lost 5 bases and the V segment lost 3 bases, leaving 5 bases of the junction unmatched.

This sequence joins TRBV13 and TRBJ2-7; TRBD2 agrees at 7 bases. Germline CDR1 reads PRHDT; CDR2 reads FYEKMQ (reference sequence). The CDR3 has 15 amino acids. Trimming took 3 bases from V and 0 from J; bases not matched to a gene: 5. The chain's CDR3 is CASSFSGGPSYEQYF. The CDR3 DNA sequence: TGTGCCAGCAGCTTTTCGGGAGGACCCTCCTACGAGCAGTACTTC.

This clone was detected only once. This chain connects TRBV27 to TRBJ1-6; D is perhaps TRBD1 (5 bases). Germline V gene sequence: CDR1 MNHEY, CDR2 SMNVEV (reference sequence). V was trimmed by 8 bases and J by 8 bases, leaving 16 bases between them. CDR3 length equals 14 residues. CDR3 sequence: CASGSRVGDSPLHF. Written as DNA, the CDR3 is TGTGCCAGCGGCTCAAGGGTAGGGGATTCACCCCTCCACTTT.

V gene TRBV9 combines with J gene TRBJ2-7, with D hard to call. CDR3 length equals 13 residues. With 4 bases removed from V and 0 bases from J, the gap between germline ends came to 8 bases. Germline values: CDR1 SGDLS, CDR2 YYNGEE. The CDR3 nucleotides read TGTGCCAGCAGCCCCAGCGACTCCTACGAGCAGTACTTC. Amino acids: CASSPSDSYEQYF.

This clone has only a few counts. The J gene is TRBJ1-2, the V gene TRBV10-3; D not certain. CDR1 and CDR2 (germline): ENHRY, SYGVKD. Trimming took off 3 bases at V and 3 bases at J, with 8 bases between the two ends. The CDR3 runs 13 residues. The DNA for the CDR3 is TGTGCCATCAGTGATTCAGTGGACTATGGCTACACCTTC. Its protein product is CAISDSVDYGYTF.

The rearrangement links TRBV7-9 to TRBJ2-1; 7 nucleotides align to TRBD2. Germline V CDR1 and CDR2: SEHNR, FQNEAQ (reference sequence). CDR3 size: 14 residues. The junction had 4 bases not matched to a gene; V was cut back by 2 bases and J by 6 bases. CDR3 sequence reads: CASSLSSGTNEQFF. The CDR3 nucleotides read TGTGCCAGCAGCTTATCTAGCGGTACCAATGAGCAGTTCTTC.

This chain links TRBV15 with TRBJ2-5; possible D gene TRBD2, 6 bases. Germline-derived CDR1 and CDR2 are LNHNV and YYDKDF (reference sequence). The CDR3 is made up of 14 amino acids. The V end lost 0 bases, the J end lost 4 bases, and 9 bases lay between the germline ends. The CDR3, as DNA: TGTGCCACCAGCAGAGACTTAGCGGTAGAGACCCAGTACTTC. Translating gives CATSRDLAVETQYF.

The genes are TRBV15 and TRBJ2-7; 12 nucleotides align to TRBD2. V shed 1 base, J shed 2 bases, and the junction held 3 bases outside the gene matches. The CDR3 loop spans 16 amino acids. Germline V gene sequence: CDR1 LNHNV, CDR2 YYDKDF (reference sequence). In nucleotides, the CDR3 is TGTGCCACCAGCAGAGGAACTAGCGGGGGGCCCTACGAGCAGTACTTC. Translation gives CATSRGTSGGPYEQYF.

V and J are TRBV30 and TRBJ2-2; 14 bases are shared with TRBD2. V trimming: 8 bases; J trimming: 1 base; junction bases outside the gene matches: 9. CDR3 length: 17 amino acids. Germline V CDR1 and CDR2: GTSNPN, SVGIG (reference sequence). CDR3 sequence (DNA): TGTGCCCCAAAGGACGGGACTAGCGGGGGGAACACCGGGGAGCTGTTTTTT. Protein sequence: CAPKDGTSGGNTGELFF.

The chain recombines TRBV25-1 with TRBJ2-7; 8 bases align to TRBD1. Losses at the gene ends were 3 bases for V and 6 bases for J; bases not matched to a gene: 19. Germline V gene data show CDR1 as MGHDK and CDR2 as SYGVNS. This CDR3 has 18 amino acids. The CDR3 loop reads CASSDSLPRTGMRGEQYF. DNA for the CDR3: TGTGCCAGCAGTGACAGCCTTCCTCGGACAGGGATGAGGGGCGAGCAGTACTTC.

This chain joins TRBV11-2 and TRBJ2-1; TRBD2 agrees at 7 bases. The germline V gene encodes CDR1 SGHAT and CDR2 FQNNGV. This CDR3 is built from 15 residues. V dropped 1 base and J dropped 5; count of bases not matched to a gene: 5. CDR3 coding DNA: TGTGCCAGCAGCTTAGTTGGTGGGGGGGACAATGAGCAGTTCTTC. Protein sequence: CASSLVGGGDNEQFF.

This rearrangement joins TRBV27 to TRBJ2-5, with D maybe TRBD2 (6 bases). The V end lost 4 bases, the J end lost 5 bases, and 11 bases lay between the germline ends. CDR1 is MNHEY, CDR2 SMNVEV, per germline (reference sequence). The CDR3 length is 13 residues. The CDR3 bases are TGTGCCAGCAGTTACGGGGGTACGGAGACCCAGTACTTC. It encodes CASSYGGTETQYF.

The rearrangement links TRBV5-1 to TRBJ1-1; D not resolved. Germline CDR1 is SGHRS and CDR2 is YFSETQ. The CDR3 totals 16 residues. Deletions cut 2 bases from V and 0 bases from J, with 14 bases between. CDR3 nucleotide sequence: TGCGCCAGCAGCTTAGTCTCAGAAACCCTGAACACTGAAGCTTTCTTT. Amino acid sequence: CASSLVSETLNTEAFF.

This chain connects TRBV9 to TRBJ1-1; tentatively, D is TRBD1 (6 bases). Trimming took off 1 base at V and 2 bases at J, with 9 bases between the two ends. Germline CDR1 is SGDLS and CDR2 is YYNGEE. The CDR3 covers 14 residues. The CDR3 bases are TGTGCCAGCAGCGTACGGGGGGGCAACACTGAAGCTTTCTTT. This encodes CASSVRGGNTEAFF.

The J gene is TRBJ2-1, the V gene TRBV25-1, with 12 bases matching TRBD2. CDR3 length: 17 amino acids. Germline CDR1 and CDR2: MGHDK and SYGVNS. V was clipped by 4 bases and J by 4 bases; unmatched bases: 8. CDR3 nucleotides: TGTGCCAGCAGTGCTAATAGACTAGCGGGAGTATACAATGAGCAGTTCTTC. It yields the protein CASSANRLAGVYNEQFF.